This T cell receptor beta chain was sequenced during a study of blood T cell repertoires in COVID-19. At the level of the study: COVID-19 samples from acute and convalescent phases originated in the United States, Italy and Spain. In each case, the material was cDNA or gDNA derived from T cells, B-cell-depleted T cells, or PBMCs.

This clone was found once. CDR1 is KGHSH, CDR2 LQKENI, per germline. The CDR3 consists of 17 residues. Trimming took 3 bases from V and 2 from J; bases not matched to a gene: 8. In the source study's methods: From reference gene primer amplification, estimates of nucleated cell counts were derived. Using immunoSEQ multiplex PCR, the repertoire was profiled, and TCRdb retains in-frame clones only, with some absent. The V and J calls and clone size are taken from that table; D and trimming were inferred from the DNA. Among some 150,000 clones listed, over 75% were seen once. The sequenced material came from peripheral blood. The chain links TRBV18 to TRBJ1-3; 9 positions match TRBD1. The sequence was obtained from a human donor in a cohort sampled during active COVID-19. The DNA of the CDR3 is TGTGCCAGCTCACCTCTAGTGGGACAGGGAGCTGGAAACACCATATATTTT. Translating gives CASSPLVGQGAGNTIYF. Together with reference TRBV18 and TRBJ1-3, the CDR3 gives the full variable domain: NAGVMQNPRHLVRRRGQEARLRCSPMKGHSHVYWYRQLPEEGLKFMVYLQKENIIDESGMPKERFSAEFPKEGPSILRIQQVVRGDSAAYFCASSPLVGQGAGNTIYFGEGSWLTVV.